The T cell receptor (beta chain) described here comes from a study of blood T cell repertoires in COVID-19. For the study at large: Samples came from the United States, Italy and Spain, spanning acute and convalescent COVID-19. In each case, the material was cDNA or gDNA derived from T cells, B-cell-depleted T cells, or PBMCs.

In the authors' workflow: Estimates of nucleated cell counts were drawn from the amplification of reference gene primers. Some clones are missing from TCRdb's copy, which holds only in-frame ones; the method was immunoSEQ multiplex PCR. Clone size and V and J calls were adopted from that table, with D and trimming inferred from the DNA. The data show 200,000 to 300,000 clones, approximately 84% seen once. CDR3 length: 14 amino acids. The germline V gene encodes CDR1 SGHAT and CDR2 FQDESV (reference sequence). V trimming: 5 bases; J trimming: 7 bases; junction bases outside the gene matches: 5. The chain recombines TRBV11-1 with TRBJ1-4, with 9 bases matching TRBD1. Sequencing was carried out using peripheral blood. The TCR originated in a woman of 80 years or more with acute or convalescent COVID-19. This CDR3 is CASSAGTGSEKLFF. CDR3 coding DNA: TGTGCCAGCAGCGCCGGGACAGGGAGTGAAAAACTGTTTTTT.